This TCR beta chain was recovered during a study of radiotherapy plus CTLA-4 blockade in lung cancer (dated by TCRdb to between 2018 and 2020). As for the study more broadly: Objective responses were observed in 15% to 20% of enrolled patients, and disease control was achieved in approximately 29%. Paper-wide results and their limitations: The strongest predictors of response were reported to be early dynamic shifts in blood T cell clones along with a rise in serum interferon-beta following radiation. After treatment with radiotherapy and ipilimumab, TCR clones that originated in tumors expanded in peripheral blood.

About this clone itself: What antigen it recognizes has not been identified. No much larger clone is present one base from it, and per-base qualities are unavailable.

The protocol used for the library was the immunoSEQ multiplex PCR assay. Not all clones reach the TCRdb copy of this immuneACCESS table, which keeps in-frame sequences only. Checked studies attribute under half of the gap to unresolved V genes and leave the rest unexplained. For this sample there are 70,000 to 90,000 clones; around 84% appear just once. Around 0.8% of the sample is held by the ten biggest clonotypes. For CDR1 and CDR2, the germline V gene lists MGHRA and YSYEKL. V is pruned by 3 bases and J by 3 bases, leaving 8 bases of the junction without a gene match. The CDR3 goes from the cysteine to the phenylalanine over 16 residues. Only the CDR3 DNA is retained, 48 bases long and in frame from the first base. The study evaluated CTLA-4 blockade (ipilimumab) given together with focal radiation therapy in patients who had chemo-refractory metastatic non-small-cell lung cancer.

The chain links TRBV4-1 with TRBJ1-5; TRBD1 lines up with 7 middle nucleotides. The TCR originated in a human donor with non-small cell lung cancer who had stable disease on radiotherapy plus ipilimumab. The sample was peripheral blood, taken from a patient treated with radiotherapy plus ipilimumab. The nucleotide sequence reads as follows: TGCGCCAGCAGCCAGGAAGTGGACAGGCCCAATCAGCCCCAGCATTTT. Its protein product is CASSQEVDRPNQPQHF.